In this sample, the clone carrying this T cell receptor beta chain turned up many times. This entry comes from a study of T cells in Graves' hyperthyroidism and ophthalmopathy. Diagnoses were established using clinical symptoms, serum thyroxine and TRAb, thyroid ultrasound and orbital computed tomography. RNA transcripts were the template for amplifying TCR beta CDR3 regions. In the first-round RT-PCR of the TCR CDR3, the HTBI primer set was used. TCRdb analysed the multiplex PCR reads with MiXCR anew, one entry per CDR3 protein. The top ten clones hold 20% of a sample with roughly 350,000 distinct CDR3 sequences, 13% to 15% of them seen once. Sequencing was carried out using blood. This receptor was taken from a woman aged 25 to 45 with Graves' ophthalmopathy.

For the CDR3, the DNA is TGTGCCAGCAGCTTTTGGACTGCAGCCCAGGGTGGCAATGAGCAGTTCTTC. It encodes CASSFWTAAQGGNEQFF. The chain has TRBV7-9 and TRBJ2-1; D might be TRBD1 or TRBD2, each matching 5 bases. The CDR3 loop spans 17 amino acids. V gave up 3 bases and J gave up 6 bases, with 21 bases separating them. From germline, CDR1 is SEHNR and CDR2 FQNEAQ (reference sequence).